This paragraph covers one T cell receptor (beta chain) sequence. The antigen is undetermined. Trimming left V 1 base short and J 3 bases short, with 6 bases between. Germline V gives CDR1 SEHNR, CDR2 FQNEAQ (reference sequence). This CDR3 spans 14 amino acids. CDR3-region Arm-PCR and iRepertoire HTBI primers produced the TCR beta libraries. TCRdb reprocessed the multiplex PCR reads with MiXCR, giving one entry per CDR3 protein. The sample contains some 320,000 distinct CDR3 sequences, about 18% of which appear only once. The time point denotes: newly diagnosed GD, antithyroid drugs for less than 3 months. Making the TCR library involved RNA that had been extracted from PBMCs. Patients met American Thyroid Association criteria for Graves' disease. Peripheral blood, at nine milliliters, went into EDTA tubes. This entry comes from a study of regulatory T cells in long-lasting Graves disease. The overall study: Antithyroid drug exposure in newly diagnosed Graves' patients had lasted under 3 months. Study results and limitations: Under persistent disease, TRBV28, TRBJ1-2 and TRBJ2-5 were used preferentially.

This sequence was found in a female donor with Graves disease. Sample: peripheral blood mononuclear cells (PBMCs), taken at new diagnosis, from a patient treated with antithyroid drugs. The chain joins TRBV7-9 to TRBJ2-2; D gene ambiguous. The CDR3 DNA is TGTGCCAGCAGCTTAGGCATTGACACCGGGGAGCTGTTTTTT. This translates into CASSLGIDTGELFF.